Listed below are T cell receptor beta chains from one sample, sequenced in a study of T cell clones after liver transplantation. Produced via immunoSEQ multiplex PCR; TCRdb's table is partial and in-frame only. The sample includes 65,000 to 70,000 clones, more than 85% of them seen just once. This specimen consisted of CD4+ T cells from blood, obtained roughly 26 months after liver transplant. The receptors derive from a human patient who received a liver transplant. Some T cells may be transferred from the graft donor. Both conserved end residues are part of each CDR3.

>TRBV18|17|TRBJ2-7
CASSRLGQEILTYEQYF
>TRBV4-1|14|TRBJ1-5
CASSRDRVDQPQHF
>TRBV7-2|13|TRBJ2-7
CASSLVTYYEQYF
>TRBV11-2|16|TRBJ2-1
CASFSRTSESYNEQFF
>TRBV10-3|13|TRBJ1-4
CAISTAFNEKLFF
>TRBV5-1|16|TRBJ2-1
CASSLALGQGYNEQFF
>TRBV5-1|17|TRBJ2-6
CASSQSPTTGGANVLTF
>TRBV7-2|16|TRBJ2-5
CASSLARVAGGPPQYF
>TRBV11-3|13|TRBJ2-7
CASSPGGSYEQYF
>TRBV29-1|10|TRBJ2-7
CTYLRGEQYF
>TRBV5-1|15|TRBJ1-3
CASSLGTVSGNTIYF
>TRBV19|14|TRBJ2-3
CASRLGGVKDTQYF
>TRBV30|15|TRBJ1-4
CAWSVFGTGVEKLFF
>TRBV18|16|TRBJ2-7
CASSPSLGRATYEQYF
>TRBV21-1|14|TRBJ1-1
CASTEEIPQTEAFF
>TRBV28|15|TRBJ1-2
CASSLSAGGEYGYTF
>TRBV2|13|TRBJ1-2
CASTGGAGYGYTF
>TRBV4-1|17|TRBJ2-1
CASSQEGGLAGVSGQFF
>TRBV30|13|TRBJ1-2
CAWSVRWTEGYTF
>TRBV18|15|TRBJ2-7
CASAPGRGGGNEQYF
>TRBV5-1|15|TRBJ2-3
CASSSGLDNTDTQYF
>TRBV2|14|TRBJ1-4
CASQPGLRTVKLFF
>TRBV7-3|15|TRBJ2-6
CASSLTQSGANVLTF
>TRBV14|13|TRBJ1-2
CASSQGADYGYTF
>TRBV27|13|TRBJ1-4
CASSQDRDEKLFF
>TRBV7-3|17|TRBJ2-3
CASSLLPDRGNTDTQYF
>TRBV6-5|16|TRBJ2-1
CASSYQPGTGYNEQFF
>TRBV7-7|15|TRBJ2-5
CASSPSTSGIETQYF
>TRBV27|16|TRBJ2-7
CASSLSPAGDEYEQYF
>TRBV5-1|14|TRBJ2-5
CASSVNSGSETQYF
>TRBV7-5|16|TRBJ2-7
CVRSLAREDSTYEQYF
>TRBV6-6|16|TRBJ1-6
CARRQSPSSYNSPLHF
>TRBV27|15|TRBJ2-1
CASSFSGSKYNEQFF
>TRBV5-4|15|TRBJ2-5
CASSQGPRTQETQYF
>TRBV27|13|TRBJ2-1
CASSFNGYNEQFF
>TRBV2|14|TRBJ2-7
CASSSPGTQNEQYF
>TRBV15|16|TRBJ1-1
CATSRGQASRYAEAFF
>TRBV28|14|TRBJ2-3
CASKREGLADTQYF
>TRBV10-3|12|TRBJ1-2
CATGTGPYGYTF
>TRBV6-4|18|TRBJ2-2
CASSDSAGLAGAPGELFF
>TRBV28|15|TRBJ2-7
CASSPRTFDTYEQYF
>TRBV29-1|12|TRBJ1-1
CSVGRWNTEAFF
>TRBV5-1|15|TRBJ1-2
CASSLPGGGRDGYTF
>TRBV19|14|TRBJ2-7
CASSIPYPTYEQYF